These 19 T cell receptor beta chains came from one sample sequenced in a study of T-cell memory formation after mild COVID-19. Using its own MiXCR run on the 5' RACE reads, TCRdb lists one record per CDR3 protein. Here the sample spans under 450,000 distinct CDR3 sequences, 20% to 30% being singletons. The sample consisted of PBMCs or a T cell subset sorted from them (not recorded which). The receptors derive from an adult woman who had mild COVID-19 (a few samples of this study predate the infection). Cell type and time point are not known.

The genes are TRBV5-1 and TRBJ2-3; 8 bases fit TRBD1. Per the germline V gene, CDR1 is SGHRS and CDR2 is YFSETQ. V lost 2 bases and J lost 2; bases outside the gene matches: 4. The CDR3 has 15 residues. The CDR3: CASSFGRGHTDTQYF. CDR3 DNA sequence: TGCGCCAGCAGCTTCGGCAGGGGGCACACAGATACGCAGTATTTT.

This rearrangement joins TRBV6-5 to TRBJ1-2; D gene ambiguous. V lost 5 bases to trimming and J lost 4 bases, with 8 bases between them. This CDR3 is 12 amino acids long. In germline, CDR1 is MNHEY, CDR2 SVGAGI. The CDR3 DNA is TGTGCCAGCAGTCGTGGGCTCTATGGCTACACCTTC. It encodes CASSRGLYGYTF.

This clonotype has a handful of counts. This rearrangement joins TRBV7-9 to TRBJ1-1; no clear D. Looked up from germline, CDR1 is SEHNR and CDR2 is FQNEAQ (reference sequence). CDR3 length: 13 residues. V was cut by 8 bases and J by 1 base, with 11 bases left in between. In DNA, the CDR3 is TGTGCCAGCGCCACAGCTTCGAACACTGAAGCTTTCTTT. The encoded protein is CASATASNTEAFF.

J is TRBJ2-6 and V is TRBV24-1; D gene unclear. CDR3 size: 16 residues. In germline, CDR1 is KGHDR, CDR2 SFDVKD. V was shortened by 5 bases and J by 1 base, with 11 bases between the two germline ends. The CDR3 DNA is TGTGCCACCAGTGCCCCTGTCCCGTCTGGGGCCAACGTCCTGACTTTC. Its translation is CATSAPVPSGANVLTF.

The DNA for the CDR3 is TGTGCCAGCAGTGGGCGGCGGGGCTACACCTTC. Translated: CASSGRRGYTF. This rearrangement joins TRBV6-5 to TRBJ1-2; D unclear. Per germline, CDR1 MNHEY and CDR2 SVGAGI. This CDR3 contains 11 residues. The V end lost 5 bases, the J end lost 8 bases, and 9 bases lay between the germline ends.

This clonotype has at least ten counts. The chain combines TRBV18 with TRBJ2-7; 11 positions match TRBD1. The CDR3 covers 15 residues. V lost 2 bases to trimming and J lost 7 bases; unmatched junction nucleotides: 7. Germline-derived CDR1 and CDR2 are KGHSH and LQKENI. CDR3 sequence (DNA): TGTGCCAGCTCACCAGGGACAGGGGGAACGGGGGAGCAGTACTTC. It encodes CASSPGTGGTGEQYF.

The chain combines TRBV4-3 with TRBJ2-6, with unresolved D. V lost 4 bases, J lost 0 bases, and 7 bases lay in between. The CDR3 is made up of 15 amino acids. Germline assignment: CDR1 LGHNA and CDR2 YSLEER. CDR3 sequence (DNA): TGCGCCAGCAGCCCGACGCGCTCTGGGGCCAACGTCCTGACTTTC. Protein: CASSPTRSGANVLTF.

V usage is TRBV3-1 and J usage is TRBJ2-7; 7 nucleotides agree with TRBD1. CDR1 and CDR2 from the germline V gene are LGHDT and YNNKEL (reference sequence). With 4 bases clipped from V and 6 bases from J, the junction kept 9 bases outside the gene matches. The CDR3 consists of 14 residues. CDR3 loop: CASSPGQTTSEQYF. Written as DNA, the CDR3 is TGTGCCAGCAGCCCGGGACAGACTACGTCCGAGCAGTACTTC.

This sequence joins TRBV29-1 and TRBJ2-3, with TRBD2 as a possible D gene (5 bases). V was clipped by 4 bases and J by 2 bases, with 13 bases between them. Germline assignment: CDR1 SQVTM and CDR2 ANQGSEA. The CDR3 extends over 14 amino acids. The CDR3, as DNA: TGCAGCGTTGGAGTAGCGTACTACACAGATACGCAGTATTTT. This translates into CSVGVAYYTDTQYF.

Only a few counts were recorded for this clonotype. The gene calls are TRBV11-3 and TRBJ2-1; the D gene is possibly TRBD1 (6 bases). CDR1 is SGHNT and CDR2 is YENEEA in the germline V gene. Trimming took off 2 bases at V and 5 bases at J, with 13 bases between the two ends. This CDR3 has 15 amino acids. The CDR3 bases are TGTGCCAGCAGCTTAAGGGGGTTGTCCCACAATGAGCAGTTCTTC. Translating it yields CASSLRGLSHNEQFF.

The table lists this clonotype with many counts. This sequence joins TRBV7-9 and TRBJ1-5; no definite D call. Trimming removed 1 base from V and 0 bases from J, with 10 bases in between. The CDR3 is 16 amino acids. The V gene's germline CDR1 is SEHNR and CDR2 FQNEAQ (reference sequence). CDR3 DNA: TGTGCCAGCAGCTTAGAAGGCACGTATAGCAATCAGCCCCAGCATTTT. As protein: CASSLEGTYSNQPQHF. Combining the CDR3 with reference TRBV7-9 and TRBJ1-5 gives the whole variable domain DTGVSQNPRHKITKRGQNVTFRCDPISEHNRLYWYRQTLGQGPEFLTYFQNEAQLEKSRLLSDRFSAERPKGSFSTLEIQRTEQGDSAMYLCASSLEGTYSNQPQHFGDGTRLSIL.

The chain links TRBV29-1 to TRBJ1-3; no firm D call. Germline V lookup: CDR1 SQVTM, CDR2 ANQGSEA. CDR3 length equals 13 residues. V lost 5 bases to trimming and J lost 2 bases, with 10 bases between them. This CDR3 reads CSVRELAGNTIYF. In DNA, the CDR3 is TGCAGCGTTCGGGAATTAGCTGGAAACACCATATATTTT.

This clonotype was found a few times. The V and J genes are TRBV15 and TRBJ2-2; TRBD1 might be the D (5 bases). The CDR3 spans 14 residues. Germline-derived CDR1 and CDR2 are LNHNV and YYDKDF (reference sequence). Trimming removed 1 base from V and 4 bases from J, with 7 bases in between. CDR3: CATSRGQLTGELFF. The CDR3 DNA follows: TGTGCCACCAGCAGAGGACAGCTCACCGGGGAGCTGTTTTTT.

The chain recombines TRBV11-3 with TRBJ2-2; 7 bases are shared with TRBD2. After removal of 3 bases from V and 7 bases from J, the junction contained 8 bases not matched to a gene. The germline V gene has CDR1 SGHNT and CDR2 YENEEA. The CDR3 runs 15 residues. As DNA, the CDR3 is TGTGCCAGCAGCTTTTCGGCGGGAGCGAACGGGGAGCTGTTTTTT. It specifies CASSFSAGANGELFF.

There are a few counts of this clonotype. The chain recombines TRBV7-9 with TRBJ2-3; D unresolved. Trimming removed 3 bases from V and 3 bases from J, with 19 bases in between. Germline-derived CDR1 and CDR2 are SEHNR and FQNEAQ (reference sequence). The length of the CDR3 is 17 residues. In DNA, the CDR3 is TGTGCCAGCAGCTTTTCATCATTCCTGATTAGAACAGATACGCAGTATTTT. Translation gives CASSFSSFLIRTDTQYF.

The J gene is TRBJ2-3, the V gene TRBV7-2; D ambiguous. V dropped 0 bases and J dropped 2 bases, with 9 bases sitting between them. CDR3 size: 15 residues. CDR1 and CDR2 from the germline V gene are SGHTA and FQGNSA. CDR3 region: CASSLALPDTDTQYF. In DNA form, the CDR3 reads TGTGCCAGCAGCTTAGCGCTTCCAGACACAGATACGCAGTATTTT.

J is TRBJ2-5 and V is TRBV2; 11 bases are shared with TRBD1. CDR3 length equals 15 residues. From germline, CDR1 is SNHLY and CDR2 FYNNEI. The trim removed 5 bases at V and 5 bases at J, leaving 7 bases unmatched. CDR3 DNA: TGTGCCAGCAGTTTTGGACAGGGGGCATTGGAGACCCAGTACTTC. Protein product: CASSFGQGALETQYF.

This clonotype was detected only a few times. The genes are TRBV7-2 and TRBJ2-7, with 8 positions matching TRBD2. V dropped 6 bases and J dropped 1; count of bases not matched to a gene: 2. The CDR3 spans 13 residues. Per the germline V gene, CDR1 is SGHTA and CDR2 is FQGNSA. The chain's CDR3 is CASRREVSYEQYF. DNA of the CDR3: TGTGCCAGCAGGCGGGAGGTTTCCTACGAGCAGTACTTC.

A few counts support this clonotype. CDR3 in DNA: TGTGCCAGCTCACCCGGGGTCTATTCCTACGAGCAGTACTTC. As protein: CASSPGVYSYEQYF. The rearrangement links TRBV18 to TRBJ2-7, with D possibly being TRBD2 (5 bases). V was trimmed by 3 bases and J by 1 base, leaving 10 bases between them. Germline CDR1 is KGHSH and CDR2 is LQKENI. This CDR3 contains 14 residues.